This TCR beta chain was recorded in a study of control samples from healthy donors and cancer patients. V was clipped by 6 bases and J by 0 bases, with 12 bases between them. This CDR3 comprises 15 residues. Germline V lookup: CDR1 LNHDA, CDR2 SQIVND (reference sequence). This table comes from immunoSEQ multiplex PCR, and its TCRdb copy is limited to in-frame clones, with some not included. The sample lists fewer than 65,000 clones, under 90% seen once, with roughly 9.1% in the top ten. The origin of this receptor is a man in his 70s in good health. This chain links TRBV19 with TRBJ2-1, with D perhaps assigned TRBD1 or TRBD2 (5 bases each). The sequenced material came from blood. CDR3 coding DNA: TGTGCCAGTAGCGTTAGTGGGGGCTCCTACAATGAGCAGTTCTTC. Translation: CASSVSGGSYNEQFF.